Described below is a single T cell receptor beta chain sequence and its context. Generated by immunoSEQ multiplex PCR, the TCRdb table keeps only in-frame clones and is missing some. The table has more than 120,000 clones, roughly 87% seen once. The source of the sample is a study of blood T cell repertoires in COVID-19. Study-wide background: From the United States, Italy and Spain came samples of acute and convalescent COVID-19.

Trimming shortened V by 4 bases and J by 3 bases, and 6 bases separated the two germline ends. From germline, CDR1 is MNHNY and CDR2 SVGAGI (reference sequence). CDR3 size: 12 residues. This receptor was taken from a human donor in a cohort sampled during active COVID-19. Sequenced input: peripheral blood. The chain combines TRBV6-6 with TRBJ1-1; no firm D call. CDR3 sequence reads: CASSSRYTEAFF. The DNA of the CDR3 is TGTGCCAGCAGTTCCAGGTACACTGAAGCTTTCTTT.